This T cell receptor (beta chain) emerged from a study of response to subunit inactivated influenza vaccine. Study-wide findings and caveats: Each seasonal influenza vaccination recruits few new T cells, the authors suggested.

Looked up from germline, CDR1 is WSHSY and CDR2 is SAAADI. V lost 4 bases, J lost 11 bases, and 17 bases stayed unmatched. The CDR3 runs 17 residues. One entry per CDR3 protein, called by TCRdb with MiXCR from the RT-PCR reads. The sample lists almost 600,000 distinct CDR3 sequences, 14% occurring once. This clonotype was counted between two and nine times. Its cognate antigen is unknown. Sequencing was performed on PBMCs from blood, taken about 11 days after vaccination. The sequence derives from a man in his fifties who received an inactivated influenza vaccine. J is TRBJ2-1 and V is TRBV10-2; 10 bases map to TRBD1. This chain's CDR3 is CASSGVLKGQGPKKQFF. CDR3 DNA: TGCGCCAGCAGTGGGGTGTTGAAGGGACAGGGGCCGAAAAAGCAGTTCTTC.